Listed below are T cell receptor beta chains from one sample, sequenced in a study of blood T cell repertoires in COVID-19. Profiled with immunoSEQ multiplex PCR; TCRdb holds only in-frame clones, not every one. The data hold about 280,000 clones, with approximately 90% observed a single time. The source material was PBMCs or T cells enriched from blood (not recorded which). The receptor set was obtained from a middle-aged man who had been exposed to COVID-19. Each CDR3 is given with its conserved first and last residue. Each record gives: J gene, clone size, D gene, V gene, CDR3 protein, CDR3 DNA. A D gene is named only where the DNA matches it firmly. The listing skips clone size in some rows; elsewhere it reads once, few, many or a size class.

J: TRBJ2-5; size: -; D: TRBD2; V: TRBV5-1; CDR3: CASSFLAGAETQYF; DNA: TGCGCCAGCAGTTTTTTAGCGGGAGCAGAGACCCAGTACTTC
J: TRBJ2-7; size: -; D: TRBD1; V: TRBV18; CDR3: CASSRDRGALEQYF; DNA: TGTGCCAGCTCACGGGACAGGGGCGCCCTCGAGCAGTACTTC
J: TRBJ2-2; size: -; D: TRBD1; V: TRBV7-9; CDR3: CASRSDRGFTGELFF; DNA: TGTGCCAGCAGATCCGACAGGGGGTTCACCGGGGAGCTGTTTTTT
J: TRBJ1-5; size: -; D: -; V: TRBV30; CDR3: CAWNARANQPQHF; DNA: TGTGCCTGGAACGCCCGCGCAAATCAGCCCCAGCATTTT
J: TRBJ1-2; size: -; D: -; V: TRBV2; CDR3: CASSTYTVYTF; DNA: TGTGCCAGCAGTACTTATACTGTCTACACCTTC
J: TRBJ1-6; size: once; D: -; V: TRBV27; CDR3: CASSFLGGDSPLHF; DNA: TGTGCCAGCAGTTTTCTGGGGGGTGATTCACCCCTCCACTTT
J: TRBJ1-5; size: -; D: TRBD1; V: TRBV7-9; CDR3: CASSQGQGDQPQHF; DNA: TGTGCCAGCAGCCAGGGACAGGGAGATCAGCCCCAGCATTTT
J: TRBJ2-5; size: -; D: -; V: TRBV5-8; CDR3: CASSLGDRGQETQYF; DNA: TGTGCCAGCAGCTTGGGAGACCGCGGGCAAGAGACCCAGTACTTC
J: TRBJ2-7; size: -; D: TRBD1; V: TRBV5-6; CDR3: CASLHGQGPYEQYF; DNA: TGTGCCAGTCTCCATGGACAGGGACCTTACGAGCAGTACTTC
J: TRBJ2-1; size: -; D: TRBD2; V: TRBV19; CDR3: CASSPGLAASNEQFF; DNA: TGTGCCAGTAGCCCGGGACTAGCGGCTAGCAATGAGCAGTTCTTC
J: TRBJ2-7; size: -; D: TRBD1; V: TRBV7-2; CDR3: CASSSNRGLSYEQYF; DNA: TGTGCCAGCAGCTCTAACAGGGGGCTTTCGTACGAGCAGTACTTC
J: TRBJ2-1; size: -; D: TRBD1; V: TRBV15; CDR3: CATSRPDRGTYNEQFF; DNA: TGTGCCACCAGCAGACCGGACAGGGGAACATACAATGAGCAGTTCTTC
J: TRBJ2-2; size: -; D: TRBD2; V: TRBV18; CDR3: CASSPRLADSAGELFF; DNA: TGTGCCAGCTCACCCAGACTAGCGGATTCGGCCGGGGAGCTGTTTTTT
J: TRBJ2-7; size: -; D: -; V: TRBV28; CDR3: CADLTLGRSLYEQYF; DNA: TGTGCCGACCTTACCCTGGGGCGCTCCCTTTACGAGCAGTACTTC
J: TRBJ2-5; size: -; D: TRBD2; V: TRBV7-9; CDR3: CASSLVAGAQETQYF; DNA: TGTGCCAGCAGCTTAGTTGCGGGAGCCCAAGAGACCCAGTACTTC
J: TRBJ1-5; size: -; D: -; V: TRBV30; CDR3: CAWSAEEGAQPQHF; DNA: TGTGCCTGGAGTGCCGAGGAGGGCGCTCAGCCCCAGCATTTT
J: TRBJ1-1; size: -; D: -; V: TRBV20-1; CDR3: CSAAEEEAFF; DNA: TGCAGTGCTGCGGAGGAAGAAGCTTTCTTT
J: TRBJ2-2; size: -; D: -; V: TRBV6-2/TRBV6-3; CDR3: CASSYPSAGELFF; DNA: TGTGCCAGCAGTTACCCGAGCGCCGGGGAGCTGTTTTTT
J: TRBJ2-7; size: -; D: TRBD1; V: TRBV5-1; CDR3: CASSLGDRVSEQYF; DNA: TGCGCCAGCAGCTTGGGGGACAGGGTTTCCGAGCAGTACTTC
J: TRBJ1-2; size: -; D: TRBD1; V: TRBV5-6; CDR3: CASSLIGQGLQWGYTF; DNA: TGTGCCAGCAGCTTGATTGGACAGGGGCTACAGTGGGGCTACACCTTC
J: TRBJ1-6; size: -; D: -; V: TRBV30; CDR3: CAWSVSRTHGSSYNSPLHF; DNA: TGTGCCTGGAGTGTCAGTAGGACCCATGGGAGCTCCTATAATTCACCCCTCCACTTT
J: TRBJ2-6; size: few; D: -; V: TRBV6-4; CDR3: CASSDSAGSGANVLTF; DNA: TGTGCCAGCAGTGACTCGGCAGGGTCTGGGGCCAACGTCCTGACTTTC
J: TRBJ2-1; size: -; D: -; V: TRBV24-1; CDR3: CATSLGGGFDEQFF; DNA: TGTGCCACCAGTTTGGGGGGAGGTTTCGATGAGCAGTTCTTC
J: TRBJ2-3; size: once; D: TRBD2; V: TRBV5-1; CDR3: CASSWTGLTEMGTQYF; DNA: TGCGCCAGCAGCTGGACGGGACTAACTGAGATGGGTACGCAGTATTTT
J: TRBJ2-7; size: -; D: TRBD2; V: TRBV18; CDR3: CASSPAGGGLTYEQYF; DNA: TGTGCCAGCTCACCAGCGGGGGGGGGATTAACCTACGAGCAGTACTTC
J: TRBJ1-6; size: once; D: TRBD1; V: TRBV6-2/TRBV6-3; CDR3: CASSYGTGDNSPLHF; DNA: TGTGCCAGCAGTTACGGGACAGGCGATAATTCACCCCTCCACTTT
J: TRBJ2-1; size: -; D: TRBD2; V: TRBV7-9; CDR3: CASREAGLAGGNEQFF; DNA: TGTGCCAGCAGAGAAGCCGGACTAGCGGGAGGAAATGAGCAGTTCTTC
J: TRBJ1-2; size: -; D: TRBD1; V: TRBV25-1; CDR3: CASSGRDRHGYTF; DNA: TGTGCCAGCAGTGGAAGGGACAGGCATGGCTACACCTTC
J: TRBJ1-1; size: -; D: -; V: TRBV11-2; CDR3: CASSPGVRGRRAFF; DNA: TGTGCCAGCAGCCCCGGGGTCAGGGGCAGGCGAGCTTTCTTT
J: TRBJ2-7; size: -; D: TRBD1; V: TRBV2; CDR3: CASRDRGGAYEQYF; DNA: TGTGCCAGCAGGGACAGGGGGGGAGCCTACGAGCAGTACTTC
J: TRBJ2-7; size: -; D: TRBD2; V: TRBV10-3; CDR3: CATSQGEGYSYEQYF; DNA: TGTGCCACTTCCCAAGGGGAGGGCTACTCCTACGAGCAGTACTTC
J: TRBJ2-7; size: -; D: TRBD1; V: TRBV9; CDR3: CASSGQGIWSSEQYF; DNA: TGTGCCAGCAGCGGACAGGGTATCTGGAGTAGCGAGCAGTACTTC
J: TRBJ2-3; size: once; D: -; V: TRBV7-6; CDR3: CASSPQSLEGDTQYF; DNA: TGTGCCAGCAGCCCACAGTCCCTAGAGGGAGATACGCAGTATTTT
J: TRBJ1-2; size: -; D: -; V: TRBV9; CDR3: CASSGGMWGDYGYTF; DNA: TGTGCCAGCAGCGGAGGAATGTGGGGAGACTATGGCTACACCTTC
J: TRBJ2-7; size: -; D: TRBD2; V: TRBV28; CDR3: CASRTSGPYEQYF; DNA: TGTGCCAGCAGGACTAGCGGGCCCTACGAGCAGTACTTC
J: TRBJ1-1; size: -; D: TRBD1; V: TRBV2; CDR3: CASSVRGQGSTEAFF; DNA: TGTGCCAGCAGTGTACGGGGACAGGGAAGCACTGAAGCTTTCTTT
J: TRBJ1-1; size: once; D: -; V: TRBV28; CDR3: CASSLGVNTEAFF; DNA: TGTGCCAGCAGTTTAGGAGTGAATACTGAAGCTTTCTTT
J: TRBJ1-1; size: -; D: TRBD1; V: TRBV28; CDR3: CASSQGQGRTEAFF; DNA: TGTGCCAGCAGTCAGGGACAGGGGAGGACTGAAGCTTTCTTT
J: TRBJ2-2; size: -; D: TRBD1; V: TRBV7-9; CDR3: CASSPRDRDTGELFF; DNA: TGTGCCAGCAGTCCCCGGGACAGAGACACCGGGGAGCTGTTTTTT
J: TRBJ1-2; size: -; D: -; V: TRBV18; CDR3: CASSPTGLYGYTF; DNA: TGTGCCAGCTCACCTACCGGACTGTATGGCTACACCTTC
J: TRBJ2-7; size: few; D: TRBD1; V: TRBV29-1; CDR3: CSGGTASYEQYF; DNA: TGCAGCGGAGGGACAGCCTCCTACGAGCAGTACTTC
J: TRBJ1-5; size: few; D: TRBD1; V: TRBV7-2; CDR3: CASSGGTGGVGNQPQHF; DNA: TGTGCCAGCAGCGGAGGGACAGGGGGCGTGGGCAATCAGCCCCAGCATTTT
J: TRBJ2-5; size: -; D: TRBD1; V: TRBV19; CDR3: CASSLTGGGETQYF; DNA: TGTGCCAGTAGTTTGACAGGGGGAGGAGAGACCCAGTACTTC
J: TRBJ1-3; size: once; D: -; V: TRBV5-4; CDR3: CASSDETGGNTIYF; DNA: TGTGCCAGCAGCGACGAGACAGGCGGAAACACCATATATTTT
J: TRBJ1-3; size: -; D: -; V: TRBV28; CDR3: CASSLTTPEAGNTIYF; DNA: TGTGCCAGCAGTTTAACGACTCCGGAGGCTGGAAACACCATATATTTT
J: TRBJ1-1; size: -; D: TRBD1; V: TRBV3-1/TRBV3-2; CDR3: CASSRGTGGLEAFF; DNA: TGTGCCAGCAGCCGTGGTACAGGGGGGCTCGAGGCTTTCTTT
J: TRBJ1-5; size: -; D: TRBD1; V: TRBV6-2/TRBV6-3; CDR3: CASSYGTAKRRNQPQHF; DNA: TGTGCCAGCAGTTATGGGACAGCGAAAAGGAGGAATCAGCCCCAGCATTTT
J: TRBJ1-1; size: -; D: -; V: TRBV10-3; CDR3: CAISENRNTEAFF; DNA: TGTGCCATCAGTGAGAACAGGAACACTGAAGCTTTCTTT
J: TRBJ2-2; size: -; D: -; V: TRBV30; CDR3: CAWRTKGDESGELFF; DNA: TGTGCCTGGAGGACTAAGGGTGATGAATCCGGGGAGCTGTTTTTT
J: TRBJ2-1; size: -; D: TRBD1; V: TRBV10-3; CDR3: CAISGGTGAVEQFF; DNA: TGTGCCATCAGTGGTGGGACAGGGGCTGTTGAGCAGTTCTTC
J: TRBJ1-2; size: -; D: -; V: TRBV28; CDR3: CASSFGQYGYTF; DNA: TGTGCCAGCAGTTTTGGACAGTATGGCTACACCTTC
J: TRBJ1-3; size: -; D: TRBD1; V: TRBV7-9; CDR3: CASSSDRSSGNTIYF; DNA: TGTGCCAGCAGCTCGGACAGGTCCTCTGGAAACACCATATATTTT
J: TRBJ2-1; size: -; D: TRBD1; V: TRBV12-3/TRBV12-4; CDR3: CASSWTGGEQFF; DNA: TGTGCCAGCAGTTGGACAGGCGGTGAGCAGTTCTTC
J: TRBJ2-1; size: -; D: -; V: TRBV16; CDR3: CASTPTQIDNEQFF; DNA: TGTGCCAGCACCCCAACACAGATAGACAATGAGCAGTTCTTC